This TCR beta chain was sequenced in a study of shared T cell receptors in the human thymus. The CDR3 contains 14 residues. The V end lost 1 base, the J end lost 5 bases, and 11 bases lay between the germline ends. Looked up from germline, CDR1 is MNHEY and CDR2 is SMNVEV (reference sequence). The data were produced by immunoSEQ multiplex PCR, yet TCRdb's version contains in-frame clones alone and is incomplete. Seen here are approximately 490,000 clones, 78% observed once, and the top ten hold roughly 0.013%. This same sample was also taken into another study, of human thymus T cells.

The clonotype originates from a boy under two years old with a congenital heart defect. The sample taken for sequencing was thymocytes. The genes are TRBV27 and TRBJ1-1; D call uncertain. CDR3 sequence reads: CASSLFPLRTEAFF. The CDR3 DNA is TGTGCCAGCAGTTTATTCCCCCTGAGGACTGAAGCTTTCTTT.